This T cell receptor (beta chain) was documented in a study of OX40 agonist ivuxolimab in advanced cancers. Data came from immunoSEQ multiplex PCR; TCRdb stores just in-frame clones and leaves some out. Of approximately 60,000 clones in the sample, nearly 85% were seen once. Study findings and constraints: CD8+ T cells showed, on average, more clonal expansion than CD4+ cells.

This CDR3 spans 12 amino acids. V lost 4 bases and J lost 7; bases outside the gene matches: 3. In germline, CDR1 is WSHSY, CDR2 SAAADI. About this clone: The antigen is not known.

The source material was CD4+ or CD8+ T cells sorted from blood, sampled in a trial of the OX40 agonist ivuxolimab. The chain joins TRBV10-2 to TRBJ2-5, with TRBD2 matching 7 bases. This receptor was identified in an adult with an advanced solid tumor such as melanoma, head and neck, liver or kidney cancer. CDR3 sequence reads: CASSGPGGTQYF. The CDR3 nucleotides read TGCGCCAGCAGTGGACCGGGGGGGACCCAGTACTTC.